This paragraph covers one TCR beta chain sequence. Antigen unknown. This record comes from a study of response to subunit inactivated influenza vaccine. Study-wide points: Authors suggested seasonal influenza vaccinations each recruit few new T cells.

TCRdb redid the calling of the RT-PCR reads with MiXCR, one entry per CDR3 protein. The table has roughly 620,000 distinct CDR3 sequences, over 9% seen once. This CDR3 has 15 residues. Germline V lookup: CDR1 LGHDT, CDR2 YNNKEL (reference sequence). V was cut by 1 base and J by 0 bases, with 9 bases left in between. The same data also went into a second study, on T cells expressing NK-cell markers. That investigation notes: With UMIs, 5'RACE template switching was used to make TCR beta cDNA. Eight donors were sequenced, of whom seven were HCMV-seropositive, while the remaining one was HCMV-seronegative. About 1.0-7.0% of CD8+ T cells in about six donors belonged to dominant NKG2C+ clonotypes. These clonotypes, the leaders elsewhere, also led the CD3+CD56-NKG2C+ fraction in four donors.

The chain is built from TRBV3-1 and TRBJ1-1; D perhaps matches TRBD1 (5 bases). Source: PBMCs from blood, taken on the day of vaccination. The origin of this receptor is a man in his fifties or sixties who received an inactivated influenza vaccine. CDR3 nucleotide sequence: TGTGCCAGCAGCCAAGCAGGGACGATGAACACTGAAGCTTTCTTT. It codes for CASSQAGTMNTEAFF. The whole variable domain, filled in from reference TRBV3-1 and TRBJ1-1, reads DTAVSQTPKYLVTQMGNDKSIKCEQNLGHDTMYWYKQDSKKFLKIMFSYNNKELIINETVPNRFSPKSPDKAHLNLHINSLELGDSAVYFCASSQAGTMNTEAFFGQGTRLTVV.